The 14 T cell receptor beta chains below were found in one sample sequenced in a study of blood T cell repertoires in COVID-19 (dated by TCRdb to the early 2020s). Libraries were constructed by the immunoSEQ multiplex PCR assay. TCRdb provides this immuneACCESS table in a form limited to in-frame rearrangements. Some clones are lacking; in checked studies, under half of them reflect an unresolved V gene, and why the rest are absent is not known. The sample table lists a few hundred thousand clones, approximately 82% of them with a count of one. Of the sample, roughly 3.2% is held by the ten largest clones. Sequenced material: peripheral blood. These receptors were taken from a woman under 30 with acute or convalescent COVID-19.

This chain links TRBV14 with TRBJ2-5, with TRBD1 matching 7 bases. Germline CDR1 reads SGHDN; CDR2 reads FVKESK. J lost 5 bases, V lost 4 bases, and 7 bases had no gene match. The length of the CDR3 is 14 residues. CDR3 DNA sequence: TGTGCCAGCAGCCGGGACAGCACGAGGGAGACCCAGTACTTC. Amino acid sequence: CASSRDSTRETQYF.

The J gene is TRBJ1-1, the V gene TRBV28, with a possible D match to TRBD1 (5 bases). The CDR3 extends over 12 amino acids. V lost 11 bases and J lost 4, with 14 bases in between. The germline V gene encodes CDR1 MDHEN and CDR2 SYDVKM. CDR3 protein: CAAGGGITEAFF. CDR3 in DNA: TGTGCCGCTGGGGGGGGGATCACTGAAGCTTTCTTT.

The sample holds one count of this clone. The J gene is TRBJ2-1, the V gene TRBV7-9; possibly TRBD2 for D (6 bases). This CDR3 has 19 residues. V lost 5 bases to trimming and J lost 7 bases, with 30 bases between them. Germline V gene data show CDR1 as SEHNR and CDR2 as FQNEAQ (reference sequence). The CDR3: CASSHDYGLIDPAGNEQFF. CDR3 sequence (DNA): TGTGCCAGCAGCCATGATTACGGTCTCATAGATCCCGCGGGAAATGAGCAGTTCTTC.

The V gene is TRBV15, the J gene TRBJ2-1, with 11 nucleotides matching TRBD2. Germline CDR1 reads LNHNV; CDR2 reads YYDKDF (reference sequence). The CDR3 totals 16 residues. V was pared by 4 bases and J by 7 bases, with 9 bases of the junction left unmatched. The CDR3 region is CATSKEVTSGRNEQFF. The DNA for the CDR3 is TGTGCCACCAGCAAAGAGGTTACTAGCGGGAGAAATGAGCAGTTCTTC. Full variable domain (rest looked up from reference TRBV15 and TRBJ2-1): DAMVIQNPRYQVTQFGKPVTLSCSQTLNHNVMYWYQQKSSQAPKLLFHYYDKDFNNEADTPDNFQSRRPNTSFCFLDIRSPGLGDTAMYLCATSKEVTSGRNEQFFGPGTRLTVL.

The CDR3 sequence is CASSWASGSLNEQFF. CDR3 sequence (DNA): TGTGCCAGTAGTTGGGCTAGCGGGAGCCTTAATGAGCAGTTCTTC. The J gene is TRBJ2-1, the V gene TRBV19; 10 positions match TRBD2. The junction had 8 bases not matched to a gene; V was cut back by 5 bases and J by 7 bases. The germline V gene encodes CDR1 LNHDA and CDR2 SQIVND (reference sequence). This CDR3 region has 15 residues.

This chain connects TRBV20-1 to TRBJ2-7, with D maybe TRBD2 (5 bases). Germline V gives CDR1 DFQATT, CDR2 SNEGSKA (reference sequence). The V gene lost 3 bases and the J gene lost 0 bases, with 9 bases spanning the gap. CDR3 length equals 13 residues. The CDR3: CSASFRGSYEQYF. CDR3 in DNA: TGCAGTGCTAGTTTTCGGGGCTCCTACGAGCAGTACTTC.

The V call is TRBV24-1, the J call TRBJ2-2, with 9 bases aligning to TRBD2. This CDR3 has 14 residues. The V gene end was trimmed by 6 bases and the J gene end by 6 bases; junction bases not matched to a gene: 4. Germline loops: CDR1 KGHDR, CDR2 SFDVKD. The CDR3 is CATSLGLAAGELFF. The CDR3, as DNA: TGTGCCACCAGTCTGGGACTAGCAGCCGGGGAGCTGTTTTTT.

CDR3 loop: CASSLGGLLPRAQETQYF. Here the CDR3 DNA reads TGTGCCAGCAGCTTAGGAGGGCTCTTACCCCGGGCACAAGAGACCCAGTACTTC. The rearrangement joins TRBV7-9 to TRBJ2-5; the D gene is possibly TRBD2 (5 bases). The CDR3 spans 18 residues. Germline V gene lookup returns CDR1 SEHNR and CDR2 FQNEAQ (reference sequence). The V and J ends lost 1 base and 2 bases respectively, with 20 bases between them.

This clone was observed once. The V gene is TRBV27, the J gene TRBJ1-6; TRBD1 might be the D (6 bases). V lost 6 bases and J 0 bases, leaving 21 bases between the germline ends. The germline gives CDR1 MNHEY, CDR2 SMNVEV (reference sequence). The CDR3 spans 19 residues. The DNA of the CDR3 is TGTGCCAGCAGCCCATTACAGGACAGCTTAAGCTCCTATAATTCACCCCTCCACTTT. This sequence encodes CASSPLQDSLSSYNSPLHF.

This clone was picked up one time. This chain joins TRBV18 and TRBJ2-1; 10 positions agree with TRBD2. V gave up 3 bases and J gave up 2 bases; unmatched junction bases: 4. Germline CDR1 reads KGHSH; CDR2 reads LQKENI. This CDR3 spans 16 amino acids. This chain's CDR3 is CASSPYSGRAYNEQFF. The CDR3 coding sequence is TGTGCCAGCTCACCCTACAGCGGGAGGGCCTACAATGAGCAGTTCTTC.

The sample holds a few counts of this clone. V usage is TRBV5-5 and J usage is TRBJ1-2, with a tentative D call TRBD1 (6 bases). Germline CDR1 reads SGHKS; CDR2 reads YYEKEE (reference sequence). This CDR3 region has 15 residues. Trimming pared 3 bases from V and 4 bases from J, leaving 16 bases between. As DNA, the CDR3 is TGTGCCAGCAGCTCACCCAGGGGAACGGTCTATGGCTACACCTTC. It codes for CASSSPRGTVYGYTF.

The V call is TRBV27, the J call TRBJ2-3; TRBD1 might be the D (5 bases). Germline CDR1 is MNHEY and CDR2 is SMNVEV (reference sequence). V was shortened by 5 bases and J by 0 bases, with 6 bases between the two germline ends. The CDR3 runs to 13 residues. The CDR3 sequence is CASSRQSTDTQYF. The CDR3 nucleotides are TGTGCCAGCAGTCGACAGAGCACAGATACGCAGTATTTT.

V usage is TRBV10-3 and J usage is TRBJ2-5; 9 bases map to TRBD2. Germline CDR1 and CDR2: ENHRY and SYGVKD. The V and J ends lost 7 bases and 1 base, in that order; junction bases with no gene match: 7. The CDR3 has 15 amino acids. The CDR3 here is CAIKGSGSSQETQYF. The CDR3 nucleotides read TGTGCCATCAAGGGTAGCGGGAGTAGCCAAGAGACCCAGTACTTC.

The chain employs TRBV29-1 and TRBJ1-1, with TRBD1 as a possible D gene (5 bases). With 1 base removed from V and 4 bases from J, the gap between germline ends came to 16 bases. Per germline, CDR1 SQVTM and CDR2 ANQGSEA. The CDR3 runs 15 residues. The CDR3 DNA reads TGCAGCGTTGAAGGGTCTGGCAGGGTGATCACTGAAGCTTTCTTT. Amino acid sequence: CSVEGSGRVITEAFF.